This T cell receptor beta chain comes out of a study of T cells after yellow fever vaccination (dated by TCRdb to about 2019). A note on the overall study: Libraries from fractions with low cell numbers were prepared with the SMART-Seq v4 Ultra Low Input RNA kit. Two healthy male donors, one aged 18 to 29 and one aged 30 to 40 years, were included in the cohort. To follow T-cell clones before and after both primary and booster YFV17D yellow fever vaccination, bulk TCR alpha and beta repertoires underwent longitudinal sequencing. Bulk PBMC replicates and cell subsets were isolated from blood drawn at multiple timepoints before and after both primary and secondary immunization. The study at large found these results: The secondary T-cell response was found to be weaker but faster than the primary response, with a peak reached on day 5 rather than on day 15. Because the study included only a couple of donors, the extent to which the findings can be generalized is limited. Computational filtering was needed because FACS-sorted repertoires could contain abundant contaminating clonotypes from the bulk population. A small fraction of clonotypes appeared in both the CD4 and CD8 compartments, likely as a result of convergent recombination. Most clones expanded after primary vaccination (almost 98% of CD4 and 88% of CD8) were re-detected after the booster, suggesting that broad memory maintenance occurred.

The treatment or condition label on this specimen signifies: live attenuated yellow fever vaccine strain. Two biological replicates of bulk PBMCs were collected at each blood-draw timepoint. PBMCs were isolated from peripheral blood using a standard Ficoll-Paque protocol. TriZol was used to extract RNA from bulk PBMCs, CD4 and CD8 fractions, and dextramer-positive and dextramer-negative fractions. A remark on this clonotype: It has no known antigen specificity. No base qualities exist here, and no much larger clone lies one base off it.

From a lookup of the germline V gene, CDR1 and CDR2 are MNHNS and SASEGT. V and J lose 6 bases and 6 bases, and a span of 12 bases separates them. The CDR3 has 13 amino acids, counting the end cysteine and phenylalanine. This entry keeps only the CDR3 DNA: 39 bases, framed from base 1. TCR cDNA was made using 5'RACE template switching, a step that added a universal primer site and unique molecular identifiers. cDNA synthesis was primed from both the TCR alpha and TCR beta constant segments. Library amplification used two PCR steps, and the second PCR step added sample barcodes and sequencing adapters. Libraries were sequenced on Illumina HiSeq 2500 (2x100 bp) or NovaSeq (2x150 bp). In the authors' own workflow: MIGEC was used to demultiplex reads and collapse the reads into UMI consensus sequences, and MiXCR was used for V(D)J alignment. Vaccine-responding clonotypes were defined with edgeR using replicate PBMC samples, requiring FDR below 0.01 and a log2 fold change above 5 up to day 15. Each bulk clonotype received a CD4 or CD8 identity based on whether the sequenced CD4 or CD8 repertoire contained that clonotype at higher abundance. TCRdb cleaned the public reads at Q25 with fastp, built clones with MiXCR and kept in-frame beta chains. Rows matching on CDR3 protein sequence are summarized as one entry with the most common DNA and genes. The V and J calls were not made by the authors but by TCRdb's processing. In this sample the table shows roughly 340,000 distinct CDR3 sequences, roughly 9.4% of which occur a single time. The ten most abundant clones make up more than 15% of the sample.

The sequencing here drew on PBMCs, taken on the day of the first yellow fever vaccination. Here the chain combines TRBV6-1 and TRBJ2-1; D gene: possibly TRBD1, on 5 matching bases. The source is a man between 18 and 29 years old who received the YFV17D yellow fever vaccine. The bases are TGTGCCAGCAGCCCCGGCAGGGCCAATGAGCAGTTCTTC. This is translated as CASSPGRANEQFF.